A single sample is the source of the 5 T cell receptor beta chains below, sequenced in a study of blood T cell repertoires in COVID-19. Profiling relied on immunoSEQ multiplex PCR, and the TCRdb table lists in-frame clones only, not all of them. The profile shows under 500,000 clones, about 85% of them singletons. Sequences were obtained from PBMCs or T cells enriched from blood (not recorded which). These receptors came from a woman under 30 with acute COVID-19.

This rearrangement joins TRBV7-9 to TRBJ2-7, with 9 bases aligning to TRBD1. CDR3 size: 13 residues. CDR1 and CDR2 from the germline V gene are SEHNR and FQNEAQ (reference sequence). V lost 5 bases and J lost 4; bases outside the gene matches: 3. The CDR3 loop reads CASSRDRAYEQYF. The CDR3, as DNA: TGTGCCAGCAGCAGGGACAGGGCTTACGAGCAGTACTTC.

V is TRBV7-9 and J is TRBJ2-1, with D maybe TRBD2 (5 bases). Germline V gene lookup returns CDR1 SEHNR and CDR2 FQNEAQ (reference sequence). V gave up 1 base and J gave up 10 bases, with 20 bases separating them. This CDR3 region has 16 residues. The CDR3 loop is CASSLGGPGFWCEQFF. The CDR3 DNA sequence: TGTGCCAGCAGCTTAGGCGGGCCAGGCTTTTGGTGCGAGCAGTTCTTC.

This clone was detected once. The chain uses TRBV28 and TRBJ2-7, with D perhaps TRBD1 (6 bases). Per germline, CDR1 MDHEN and CDR2 SYDVKM. V was cut by 5 bases and J by 0 bases, with 14 bases left in between. The CDR3 is 15 residues long. In DNA, the CDR3 is TGTGCCAGCAGTACACCGGGACAAGCCTCCTACGAGCAGTACTTC. It is translated as CASSTPGQASYEQYF.

The chain recombines TRBV9 with TRBJ1-3, with TRBD1 matching over 10 bases. Trimming took 5 bases from V and 2 from J; bases not matched to a gene: 1. The CDR3 is 14 amino acids. CDR1 and CDR2 from the germline V gene are SGDLS and YYNGEE. This chain's CDR3 is CASRGQGTGNTIYF. CDR3 nucleotides: TGTGCCAGCAGGGGACAGGGGACTGGAAACACCATATATTTT.

CDR3 nucleotide sequence: TGTGCCAGCAGCCCCGGACAGGGGGTTACCCAGTACTTC. This translates into CASSPGQGVTQYF. This chain joins TRBV9 and TRBJ2-5; 10 positions agree with TRBD1. The germline CDR1 and CDR2 sequences are SGDLS and YYNGEE. After removal of 4 bases from V and 8 bases from J, the junction contained 5 bases not matched to a gene. The CDR3 contains 13 residues.